This T cell receptor beta chain was documented in a study of cytomegalovirus exposure and HLA in healthy donors. A multiplex PCR was run with 60 Vbeta primers and 13 Jbeta primers. The protocol was immunoSEQ multiplex PCR, while the TCRdb copy is restricted to in-frame clones and leaves out a portion. This sample's table reports around 100,000 clones. As concerns this clone: Its antigen is currently unknown.

Study conclusions and caveats: Later on, analysis showed that most CMV-associated TCR beta chains appeared to be HLA-restricted.

The donors gave bone marrow, and they were healthy. Germline V lookup: CDR1 SGHVS, CDR2 FQNEAQ. V gave up 0 bases and J gave up 4 bases, with 18 bases separating them. The CDR3 sequence is 17 residues long. The source is a man aged 50-59 years in good health and CMV-seronegative. Sequences were obtained from PBMCs. This rearrangement joins TRBV7-8 to TRBJ1-1; D perhaps matches TRBD1 (5 bases). CDR3 sequence reads: CASSLAPIGGAFTEAFF. CDR3 nucleotide sequence: TGTGCCAGCAGCTTAGCCCCTATAGGTGGGGCCTTCACTGAAGCTTTCTTT.